The 7 T cell receptor beta chains below were found in one sample sequenced in a study of T cells in Graves' hyperthyroidism and ophthalmopathy. Researchers amplified the TCR beta CDR3 regions from RNA transcripts. With the HTBI primer set, the TCR CDR3 went through a first round of RT-PCR. TCRdb recomputed calls from the multiplex PCR reads with MiXCR, one row per CDR3 protein. The sample holds about 840,000 distinct CDR3 sequences, approximately 40% seen once. The sample was blood. The receptors come from a young man with Graves' hyperthyroidism.

The genes are TRBV10-3 and TRBJ2-2, with 7 bases that match TRBD1. This CDR3 region has 12 residues. V trimming: 7 bases; J trimming: 7 bases; junction bases outside the gene matches: 3. Germline V lookup: CDR1 ENHRY, CDR2 SYGVKD. In DNA, the CDR3 is TGTGCCATCAAGGGGGCGCTCGGGGAGCTGTTTTTT. It translates to CAIKGALGELFF.

The CDR3 DNA reads as TGTGCCATCAGTGCTAGCGTCCGCGGTGAGACCCAGTACTTC. Encoded protein: CAISASVRGETQYF. This chain links TRBV10-3 with TRBJ2-5, with D possibly TRBD2 on 6 matching bases. The CDR3 totals 14 residues. Looked up from germline, CDR1 is ENHRY and CDR2 is SYGVKD. The V gene lost 4 bases and the J gene lost 5 bases, with 14 bases spanning the gap.

V and J are TRBV12-3 or TRBV12-4 and TRBJ1-5, with TRBD1 matching 7 bases. The CDR3 runs to 14 residues. Germline trimming cut 6 bases from V and 4 bases from J; bases unmatched to any gene: 6. CDR3 amino acids: CASSRLQGNQPQHF. CDR3 nucleotide sequence: TGTGCCAGCAGCCGACTACAGGGGAATCAGCCCCAGCATTTT.

CDR3 coding DNA: TGTGCCAGCAGCTTTGGAGGGTGGAACACCGGGGAGCTGTTTTTT. Its protein product is CASSFGGWNTGELFF. The V gene is TRBV5-6, the J gene TRBJ2-2, with a possible D match to TRBD2 (6 bases). In germline, CDR1 is SGHDT, CDR2 YYEEEE. Trimming removed 2 bases from V and 1 base from J, with 9 bases in between. The CDR3 is 15 residues long.

V usage is TRBV9 and J usage is TRBJ2-5; possibly TRBD2 for D (6 bases). V lost 4 bases, J lost 2 bases, and 12 bases lay in between. Germline V gives CDR1 SGDLS, CDR2 YYNGEE. The CDR3 extends over 14 amino acids. The DNA of the CDR3 is TGTGCCAGCAGCAAAACGGGGGAGCAAGAGACCCAGTACTTC. Translated, it gives CASSKTGEQETQYF.

This sequence joins TRBV19 and TRBJ1-5; 9 nucleotides agree with TRBD1. J lost 10 bases, V lost 3 bases, and 7 bases had no gene match. The CDR3 totals 14 residues. CDR1 and CDR2 from the germline V gene are LNHDA and SQIVND (reference sequence). CDR3 coding DNA: TGTGCCAGTAGTATCGGGACAGGGCCGACACCCCAGCATTTT. Translating gives CASSIGTGPTPQHF.

This clonotype was counted a single time. The V and J genes are TRBV20-1 and TRBJ2-5; the match to TRBD1 covers 9 bases. J gave up 6 bases and V 1 base, and 12 bases lay outside the gene matches. This CDR3 has 16 residues. Looked up from germline, CDR1 is DFQATT and CDR2 is SNEGSKA (reference sequence). The CDR3 loop is CSARGQGESGEKTQYF. The CDR3 region has the DNA TGCAGTGCTAGAGGACAGGGGGAGTCAGGGGAGAAGACCCAGTACTTC.